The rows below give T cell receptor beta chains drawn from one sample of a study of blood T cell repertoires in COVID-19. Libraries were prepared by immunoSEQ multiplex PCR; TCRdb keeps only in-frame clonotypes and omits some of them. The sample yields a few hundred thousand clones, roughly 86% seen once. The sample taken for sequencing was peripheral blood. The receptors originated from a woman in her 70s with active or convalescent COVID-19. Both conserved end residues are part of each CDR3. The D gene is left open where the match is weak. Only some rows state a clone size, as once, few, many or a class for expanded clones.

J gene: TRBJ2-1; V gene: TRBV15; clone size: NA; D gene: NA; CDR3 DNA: TGTGCCACCAGCAGAGGGCTGCAAACCTCCTACAATGAGCAGTTCTTC; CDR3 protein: CATSRGLQTSYNEQFF
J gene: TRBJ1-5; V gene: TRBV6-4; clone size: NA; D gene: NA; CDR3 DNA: TGTGCCAGCAGTGACTCGTATCCCAAGTGGAACCTCCGTAGTACTATCAACCATCAGCCCCAGCATTTT; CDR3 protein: CASSDSYPKWNLRSTINHQPQHF
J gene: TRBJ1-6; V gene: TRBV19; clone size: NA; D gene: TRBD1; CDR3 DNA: TGTGCCGGGCGAGGACAGGGGGCTTCACCCCTCCACTTT; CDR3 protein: CAGRGQGASPLHF
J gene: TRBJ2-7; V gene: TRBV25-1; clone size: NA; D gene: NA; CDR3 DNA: TGTGCCAGCACCCCCACAATCGGGGGCTACGAGCAGTACTTC; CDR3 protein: CASTPTIGGYEQYF
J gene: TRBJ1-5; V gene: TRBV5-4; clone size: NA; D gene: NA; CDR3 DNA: TGTGCCAGCAGCTTCGGAGGTCAGCCCCAGCATTTT; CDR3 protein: CASSFGGQPQHF
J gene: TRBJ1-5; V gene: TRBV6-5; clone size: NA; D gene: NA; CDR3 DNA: TGTGCCAGCTCACAGGATCGCAATCAGCCCCAGCATTTT; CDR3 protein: CASSQDRNQPQHF
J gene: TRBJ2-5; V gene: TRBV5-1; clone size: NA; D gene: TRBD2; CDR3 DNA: TGCGCCAGCAGCTCCCTTTCGGGGGGGGGCAGCGAGACCCAGTACTTC; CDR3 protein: CASSSLSGGGSETQYF
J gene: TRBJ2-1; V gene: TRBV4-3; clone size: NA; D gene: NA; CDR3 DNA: TGCGCCAGCAGCCAAGCACCTAGCTCCTACAATGAGCAGTTCTTC; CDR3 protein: CASSQAPSSYNEQFF
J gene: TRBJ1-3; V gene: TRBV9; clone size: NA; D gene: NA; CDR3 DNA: TGTGCCAGCAGCGTATTGGACTTCCCTGGAAACACCATATATTTT; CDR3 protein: CASSVLDFPGNTIYF
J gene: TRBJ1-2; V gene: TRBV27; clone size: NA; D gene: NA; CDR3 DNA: TGTGCCAGCAGTCCGCAGGGTCCCTATGGCTACACCTTC; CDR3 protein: CASSPQGPYGYTF
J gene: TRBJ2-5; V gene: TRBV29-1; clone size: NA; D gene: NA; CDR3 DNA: TGCAGCGTCCGGGAGTGGCTTGGAAGGACCCAGTACTTC; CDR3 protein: CSVREWLGRTQYF
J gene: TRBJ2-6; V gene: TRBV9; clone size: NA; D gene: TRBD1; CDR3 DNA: TGTGCCAGCTCGAGGGGGCCCCGTTTCCTGACTTTC; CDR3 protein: CASSRGPRFLTF
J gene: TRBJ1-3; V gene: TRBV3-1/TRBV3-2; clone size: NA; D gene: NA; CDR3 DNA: TGTGCCAGCAGCCGCCCCCAGGCCAGCTCTGGAAACACCATATATTTT; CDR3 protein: CASSRPQASSGNTIYF
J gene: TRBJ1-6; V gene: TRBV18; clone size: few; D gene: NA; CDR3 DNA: TGTGCCAGCTCACCAAAGCAGGGGAGGGATTCACCCCTCCACTTT; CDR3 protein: CASSPKQGRDSPLHF
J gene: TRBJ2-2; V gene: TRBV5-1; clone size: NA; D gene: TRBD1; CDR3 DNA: TGCGCCAGCAGCTTACAGGGACAGGAAAACACCGGGGAGCTGTTTTTT; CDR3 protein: CASSLQGQENTGELFF
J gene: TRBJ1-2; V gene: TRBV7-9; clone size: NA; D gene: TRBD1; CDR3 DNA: TGTGCCAGCAGCGGGGACAGGGGATCCTATGGCTACACCTTC; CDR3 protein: CASSGDRGSYGYTF
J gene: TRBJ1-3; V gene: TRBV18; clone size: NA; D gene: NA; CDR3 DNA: TGTGCCAGCTCACCACAAGGGGCTGGAAACACCATATATTTT; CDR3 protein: CASSPQGAGNTIYF
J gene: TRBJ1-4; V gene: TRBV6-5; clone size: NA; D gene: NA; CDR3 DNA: TGTGCCAGCAGTCCGCAGGGCTGGGGGGTTGAAAAACTGTTTTTT; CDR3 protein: CASSPQGWGVEKLFF
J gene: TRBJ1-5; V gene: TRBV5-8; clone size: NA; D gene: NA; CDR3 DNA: TGTGCCAGCAGCGTGCCAGCGTTCGGTGGGCCCCAGCATTTT; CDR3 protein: CASSVPAFGGPQHF
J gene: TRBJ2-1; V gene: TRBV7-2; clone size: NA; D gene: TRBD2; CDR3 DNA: TGTGCCAGCAGCTTAGTCAACGGGGGGGCCAGTGAGCAGTTCTTC; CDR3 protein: CASSLVNGGASEQFF
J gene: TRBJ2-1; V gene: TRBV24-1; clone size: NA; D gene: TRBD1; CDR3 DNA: TGTGCCACCCAAAACAGGGGATGGGGCAATGAGCAGTTCTTC; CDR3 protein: CATQNRGWGNEQFF
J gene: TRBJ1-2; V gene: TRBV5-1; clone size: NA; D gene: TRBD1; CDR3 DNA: TGCGCCAGCAGCTTGGATGGCGCGGGGACAGACAGACTATTGGGATACACCTTC; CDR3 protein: CASSLDGAGTDRLLGYTF
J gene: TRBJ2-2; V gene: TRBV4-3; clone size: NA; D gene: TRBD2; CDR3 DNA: TGCGCCAGCAGCCAAGGTTCGGGGGGGCGGGACGGGGAGCTGTTTTTT; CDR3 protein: CASSQGSGGRDGELFF
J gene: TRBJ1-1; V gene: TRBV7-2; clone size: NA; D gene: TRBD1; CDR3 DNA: TGTGCCAGCAGCTTCCACAGGGGGCGGGGAACTGAAGCTTTCTTT; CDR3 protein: CASSFHRGRGTEAFF
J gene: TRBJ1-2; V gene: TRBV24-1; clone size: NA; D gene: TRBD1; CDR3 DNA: TGTGCCACCAGTGATTTTGACAGGGGAGATGGCTACACCTTC; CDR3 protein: CATSDFDRGDGYTF
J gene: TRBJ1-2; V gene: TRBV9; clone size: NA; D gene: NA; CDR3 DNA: TGTGCCAGCAGCCCGGAGGGAGGGTCCTATGGCTACACCTTC; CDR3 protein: CASSPEGGSYGYTF
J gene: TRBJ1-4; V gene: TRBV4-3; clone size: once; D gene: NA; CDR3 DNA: TGCGCCAGCAGCCAAGCTAGGCAGCGGGTGGGTCAGGGAAAACTGTTTTTT; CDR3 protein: CASSQARQRVGQGKLFF
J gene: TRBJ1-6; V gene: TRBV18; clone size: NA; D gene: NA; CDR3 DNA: TGTGCCAGCTCACCGCAACCTCGGACAACTGGATCACCCCTCCACTTT; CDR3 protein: CASSPQPRTTGSPLHF
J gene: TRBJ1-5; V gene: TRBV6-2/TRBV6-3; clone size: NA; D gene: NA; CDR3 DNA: TGTGCCAGCAGTTACTCGAAGAGTGCAGGGACAAGCAATCAGCCCCAGCATTTT; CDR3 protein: CASSYSKSAGTSNQPQHF